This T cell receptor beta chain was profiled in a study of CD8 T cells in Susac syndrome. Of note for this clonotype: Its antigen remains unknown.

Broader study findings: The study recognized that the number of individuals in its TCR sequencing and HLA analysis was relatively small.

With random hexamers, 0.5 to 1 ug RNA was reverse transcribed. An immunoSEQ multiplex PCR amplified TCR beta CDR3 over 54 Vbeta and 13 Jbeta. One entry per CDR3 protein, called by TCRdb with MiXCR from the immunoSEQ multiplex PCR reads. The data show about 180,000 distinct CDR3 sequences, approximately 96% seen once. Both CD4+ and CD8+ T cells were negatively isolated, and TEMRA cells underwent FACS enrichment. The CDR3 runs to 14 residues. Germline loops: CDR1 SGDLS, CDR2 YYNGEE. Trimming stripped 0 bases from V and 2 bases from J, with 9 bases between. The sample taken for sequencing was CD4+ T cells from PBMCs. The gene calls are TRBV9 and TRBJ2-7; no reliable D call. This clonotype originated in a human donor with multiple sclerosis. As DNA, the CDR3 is TGTGCCAGCAGCGTAGCCCCACCAACCTACGAGCAGTACTTC. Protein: CASSVAPPTYEQYF. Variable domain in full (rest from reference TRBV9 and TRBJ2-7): DSGVTQTPKHLITATGQRVTLRCSPRSGDLSVYWYQQSLDQGLQFLIQYYNGEERAKGNILERFSAQQFPDLHSELNLSSLELGDSALYFCASSVAPPTYEQYFGPGTRLTVT.